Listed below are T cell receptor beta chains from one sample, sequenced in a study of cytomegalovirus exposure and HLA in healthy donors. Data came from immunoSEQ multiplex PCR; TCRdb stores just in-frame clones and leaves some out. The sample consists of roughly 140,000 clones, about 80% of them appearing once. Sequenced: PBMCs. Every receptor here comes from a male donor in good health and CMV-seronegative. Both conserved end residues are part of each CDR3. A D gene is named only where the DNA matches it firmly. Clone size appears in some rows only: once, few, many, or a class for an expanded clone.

cdr3_aa: CASSSEGDQPQHF; cdr3_nt: TGTGCCAGCAGCTCGGAGGGAGATCAGCCCCAGCATTTT; d_call: -; v_call: TRBV5-8; clone_size: -; j_call: TRBJ1-5
cdr3_aa: CASSLGREGLHEQYF; cdr3_nt: TGTGCCAGCAGCTTAGGACGGGAGGGCCTCCACGAGCAGTACTTC; d_call: TRBD2; v_call: TRBV7-9; clone_size: -; j_call: TRBJ2-7
cdr3_aa: CASSGKREALQETQYF; cdr3_nt: TGTGCCAGCAGCGGGAAGCGGGAGGCCCTCCAAGAGACCCAGTACTTC; d_call: TRBD2; v_call: TRBV9; clone_size: -; j_call: TRBJ2-5
cdr3_aa: CATSRERGLTYNEQFF; cdr3_nt: TGTGCCACCAGCAGAGAAAGGGGGCTCACCTACAATGAGCAGTTCTTC; d_call: TRBD1; v_call: TRBV15; clone_size: -; j_call: TRBJ2-1
cdr3_aa: CASSGGGEEDTQYF; cdr3_nt: TGTGCCAGCAGTGGGGGCGGGGAGGAAGATACGCAGTATTTT; d_call: -; v_call: TRBV6-4; clone_size: -; j_call: TRBJ2-3
cdr3_aa: CASSYGGEAQPQHF; cdr3_nt: TGTGCCAGCAGTTACGGAGGGGAAGCTCAGCCCCAGCATTTT; d_call: -; v_call: TRBV6-6; clone_size: -; j_call: TRBJ1-5
cdr3_aa: CASSRGQGIDYGYTF; cdr3_nt: TGTGCCAGCAGCCGAGGACAGGGGATCGACTATGGCTACACCTTC; d_call: TRBD1; v_call: TRBV28; clone_size: -; j_call: TRBJ1-2
cdr3_aa: CSVEGGEGLRSNEQFF; cdr3_nt: TGCAGCGTCGAAGGGGGGGAGGGATTGAGAAGCAATGAGCAGTTCTTC; d_call: -; v_call: TRBV29-1; clone_size: -; j_call: TRBJ2-1
cdr3_aa: CASSLDYSSGTQYF; cdr3_nt: TGTGCCAGCAGCTTAGATTATAGCTCTGGTACGCAGTATTTT; d_call: -; v_call: TRBV7-2; clone_size: -; j_call: TRBJ2-3
cdr3_aa: CASSFRTSGGGRYEQYF; cdr3_nt: TGTGCCAGCAGCTTCCGGACTAGCGGGGGAGGGAGGTACGAGCAGTACTTC; d_call: TRBD2; v_call: TRBV7-2; clone_size: -; j_call: TRBJ2-7
cdr3_aa: CASSPRQVYNEQFF; cdr3_nt: TGTGCCAGCAGCCCGCGACAGGTCTACAATGAGCAGTTCTTC; d_call: -; v_call: TRBV11-3; clone_size: -; j_call: TRBJ2-1
cdr3_aa: CASSIDGTSGSRGSYNEQFF; cdr3_nt: TGTGCCAGTAGTATCGACGGGACTAGCGGGAGTCGTGGCTCCTACAATGAGCAGTTCTTC; d_call: TRBD2; v_call: TRBV19; clone_size: -; j_call: TRBJ2-1
cdr3_aa: CASSLQGAPNYGYTF; cdr3_nt: TGTGCCAGCAGCTTGCAGGGGGCCCCTAACTATGGCTACACCTTC; d_call: TRBD1; v_call: TRBV5-4; clone_size: -; j_call: TRBJ1-2
cdr3_aa: CASSQDATSGYNEQFF; cdr3_nt: TGTGCCAGCAGCCAAGATGCCACTAGCGGGTACAATGAGCAGTTCTTC; d_call: TRBD2; v_call: TRBV4-2; clone_size: -; j_call: TRBJ2-1
cdr3_aa: CAWSVIGLELFF; cdr3_nt: TGTGCCTGGAGTGTAATTGGACTGGAGCTGTTTTTT; d_call: -; v_call: TRBV30; clone_size: -; j_call: TRBJ2-2
cdr3_aa: CASSLDQQGRDYGYTF; cdr3_nt: TGTGCCAGCAGCTTAGATCAGCAGGGGAGAGACTATGGCTACACCTTC; d_call: -; v_call: TRBV11-3; clone_size: -; j_call: TRBJ1-2
cdr3_aa: CASSVGQGAGNTEAFF; cdr3_nt: TGTGCCAGCAGCGTAGGACAGGGGGCGGGCAACACTGAAGCTTTCTTT; d_call: TRBD1; v_call: TRBV9; clone_size: -; j_call: TRBJ1-1
cdr3_aa: CAWTQGAGGYTF; cdr3_nt: TGTGCCTGGACTCAGGGGGCTGGTGGCTACACCTTC; d_call: TRBD1; v_call: TRBV30; clone_size: once; j_call: TRBJ1-2
cdr3_aa: CAWSDGTYNEQFF; cdr3_nt: TGTGCCTGGAGTGACGGGACCTACAATGAGCAGTTCTTC; d_call: -; v_call: TRBV30; clone_size: -; j_call: TRBJ2-1
cdr3_aa: CASSLTRFRGMGQPQHF; cdr3_nt: TGTGCCAGCAGCTTAACACGTTTCAGGGGAATGGGTCAGCCCCAGCATTTT; d_call: -; v_call: TRBV7-8; clone_size: once; j_call: TRBJ1-5
cdr3_aa: CASSSLSSGANVLTF; cdr3_nt: TGTGCCAGCAGTTCGTTGAGCTCTGGGGCCAACGTCCTGACTTTC; d_call: -; v_call: TRBV27; clone_size: -; j_call: TRBJ2-6
cdr3_aa: CAWSAGDVRNQPQHF; cdr3_nt: TGTGCCTGGAGTGCAGGGGATGTAAGGAATCAGCCCCAGCATTTT; d_call: -; v_call: TRBV30; clone_size: few; j_call: TRBJ1-5
cdr3_aa: CASSIMAGDGGRYTF; cdr3_nt: TGTGCCAGTAGTATAATGGCGGGGGACGGTGGACGCTACACCTTC; d_call: -; v_call: TRBV19; clone_size: -; j_call: TRBJ1-2
cdr3_aa: CASSTDRYSYNEQFF; cdr3_nt: TGTGCCAGCAGCACTGACAGGTACTCCTACAATGAGCAGTTCTTC; d_call: -; v_call: TRBV7-2; clone_size: few; j_call: TRBJ2-1
cdr3_aa: CASSHNRVENTIYF; cdr3_nt: TGTGCCAGCAGCCATAACAGGGTCGAGAACACCATATATTTT; d_call: -; v_call: TRBV7-8; clone_size: -; j_call: TRBJ1-3
cdr3_aa: CASGLAYRQGAYEQYF; cdr3_nt: TGTGCTAGTGGTTTGGCGTACAGACAGGGGGCCTACGAGCAGTACTTC; d_call: TRBD1; v_call: TRBV12-5; clone_size: -; j_call: TRBJ2-7
cdr3_aa: CASSRTGANEKLFF; cdr3_nt: TGTGCCAGTTCTAGGACAGGGGCAAATGAAAAACTGTTTTTT; d_call: TRBD1; v_call: TRBV19; clone_size: -; j_call: TRBJ1-4
cdr3_aa: CASLMTGVSADTQYF; cdr3_nt: TGTGCCAGCCTAATGACAGGGGTCAGTGCAGATACGCAGTATTTT; d_call: TRBD1; v_call: TRBV2; clone_size: -; j_call: TRBJ2-3
cdr3_aa: CASSLWPREPGNQPQHF; cdr3_nt: TGTGCCAGCAGTTTATGGCCCAGGGAACCAGGGAATCAGCCCCAGCATTTT; d_call: -; v_call: TRBV27; clone_size: few; j_call: TRBJ1-5
cdr3_aa: CSSSSRGASTDTQYF; cdr3_nt: TGTTCCAGCAGCTCACGGGGAGCGAGCACAGATACGCAGTATTTT; d_call: -; v_call: TRBV7-9; clone_size: -; j_call: TRBJ2-3
cdr3_aa: CASSGSGGAKAYNEQFF; cdr3_nt: TGTGCCAGCAGCGGTAGCGGGGGGGCCAAGGCCTACAATGAGCAGTTCTTC; d_call: TRBD2; v_call: TRBV5-8; clone_size: once; j_call: TRBJ2-1
cdr3_aa: CASNPSSGANVLTF; cdr3_nt: TGTGCCAGTAATCCTAGCTCTGGGGCCAACGTCCTGACTTTC; d_call: -; v_call: TRBV19; clone_size: -; j_call: TRBJ2-6
cdr3_aa: CASSSLLVNTGELFF; cdr3_nt: TGCGCCAGCAGCTCGCTACTCGTCAACACCGGGGAGCTGTTTTTT; d_call: -; v_call: TRBV5-1; clone_size: -; j_call: TRBJ2-2
cdr3_aa: CASSRRATGNEKLFF; cdr3_nt: TGCGCCAGCAGCCGGCGGGCCACAGGGAATGAAAAACTGTTTTTT; d_call: -; v_call: TRBV5-1; clone_size: -; j_call: TRBJ1-4
cdr3_aa: CASSKEYGRANTEAFF; cdr3_nt: TGTGCCAGCAGCAAAGAGTATGGGAGGGCGAACACTGAAGCTTTCTTT; d_call: -; v_call: TRBV21-1; clone_size: -; j_call: TRBJ1-1
cdr3_aa: CASSFRQGNEQFF; cdr3_nt: TGCGCCAGCAGCTTCCGACAGGGGAATGAGCAGTTCTTC; d_call: TRBD1; v_call: TRBV5-1; clone_size: -; j_call: TRBJ2-1
cdr3_aa: CASSLLGSAGELFF; cdr3_nt: TGTGCCAGCAGTTTATTGGGGAGTGCCGGGGAGCTGTTTTTT; d_call: -; v_call: TRBV27; clone_size: -; j_call: TRBJ2-2
cdr3_aa: CASSPEVASYEQYF; cdr3_nt: TGTGCCAGCAGCCCCGAGGTGGCCTCCTACGAGCAGTACTTC; d_call: -; v_call: TRBV5-8; clone_size: -; j_call: TRBJ2-7
cdr3_aa: CASSTDRESTGELFF; cdr3_nt: TGTGCCAGCAGCACGGACAGGGAATCGACCGGGGAGCTGTTTTTT; d_call: TRBD1; v_call: TRBV5-6; clone_size: -; j_call: TRBJ2-2
cdr3_aa: CASSARQGAGGYTF; cdr3_nt: TGTGCCAGCAGCGCAAGACAGGGGGCCGGTGGCTACACCTTC; d_call: TRBD1; v_call: TRBV9; clone_size: -; j_call: TRBJ1-2
cdr3_aa: CASSILGGVYGYTF; cdr3_nt: TGTGCCAGTAGTATTCTCGGGGGGGTCTATGGCTACACCTTC; d_call: -; v_call: TRBV19; clone_size: few; j_call: TRBJ1-2
cdr3_aa: CASSPPLAGAGEQYF; cdr3_nt: TGTGCCAGCTCACCACCACTAGCGGGAGCCGGGGAGCAGTACTTC; d_call: TRBD2; v_call: TRBV18; clone_size: -; j_call: TRBJ2-5
cdr3_aa: CSWEGGYGYTF; cdr3_nt: TGTTCCTGGGAGGGAGGATATGGCTACACCTTC; d_call: -; v_call: TRBV7-9; clone_size: -; j_call: TRBJ1-2
cdr3_aa: CASSITGRVWNTIYF; cdr3_nt: TGTGCCAGTAGTATAACGGGCAGGGTCTGGAACACCATATATTTT; d_call: -; v_call: TRBV19; clone_size: -; j_call: TRBJ1-3
cdr3_aa: CASSQGTVEKLFF; cdr3_nt: TGTGCCAGCAGCCAGGGGACGGTTGAAAAACTGTTTTTT; d_call: -; v_call: TRBV7-9; clone_size: few; j_call: TRBJ1-4
cdr3_aa: CASSLSDRGENYGYTF; cdr3_nt: TGTGCCAGCAGCTTATCGGACAGGGGGGAGAACTATGGCTACACCTTC; d_call: TRBD1; v_call: TRBV7-9; clone_size: -; j_call: TRBJ1-2
cdr3_aa: CATSMRRVPDTQYF; cdr3_nt: TGTGCCACCAGCATGCGTCGGGTCCCAGATACGCAGTATTTT; d_call: -; v_call: TRBV15; clone_size: -; j_call: TRBJ2-3
cdr3_aa: CATSRPGQVSTEAFF; cdr3_nt: TGTGCCACCAGCAGGCCCGGTCAGGTATCCACTGAAGCTTTCTTT; d_call: -; v_call: TRBV15; clone_size: few; j_call: TRBJ1-1
cdr3_aa: CASSFPGAYNEQFF; cdr3_nt: TGTGCCAGCAGCTTTCCGGGAGCCTACAATGAGCAGTTCTTC; d_call: -; v_call: TRBV5-6; clone_size: -; j_call: TRBJ2-1
cdr3_aa: CATSRVREGGTDTQYF; cdr3_nt: TGTGCCACCAGCAGAGTCCGGGAGGGAGGGACAGATACGCAGTATTTT; d_call: TRBD2; v_call: TRBV15; clone_size: -; j_call: TRBJ2-3